This T cell receptor beta chain was sequenced during a study of vaccination effects on CD4 cells after COVID-19. Findings and limits, study-wide: Newly vaccine-induced clones made up most of the convalescents' post-vaccine spike-reactive clones.

TCRdb's copy holds only in-frame clones and misses some; the assay was immunoSEQ multiplex PCR. This table holds roughly 26,000 clones, roughly 74% found once. The CDR3 is 15 residues long. V dropped 4 bases and J dropped 5; count of bases not matched to a gene: 9. The germline gives CDR1 SGHRS, CDR2 YFSETQ. In the ViraFEST assay, antigen-specific CD4+ clonotypes were identified by expansion after peptide-pool stimulation. The culture ran for roughly ten days before CD4+ T cells were isolated. The person was diagnosed with PCR-confirmed SARS-CoV-2 infection between March and December 2020. A remark on this clone: Its antigen is undetermined.

This TCR came from a human donor who had a prior SARS-CoV-2 infection. This chain uses TRBV5-1 with TRBJ2-5; 9 nucleotides line up with TRBD1. The source material was CD4+ T cells from PBMCs cultured with HCoV-NL63 spike peptides, sampled before COVID-19 vaccination. In DNA form, the CDR3 reads TGCGCCAGCAGCCCGAAACAGGGGGCGTCGGAGACCCAGTACTTC. Translated, it gives CASSPKQGASETQYF.